These 19 T cell receptor beta chains originate from one sample sequenced in a study of T cell responses to AZD1222 COVID-19 vaccine. Profiled with immunoSEQ multiplex PCR; TCRdb holds only in-frame clones, not every one. The profile shows over 100,000 clones, roughly nine tenths of them singletons. The material sequenced was peripheral blood, taken on day 0 of AZD1222 vaccination. These TCRs come from an adult in good health.

This rearrangement joins TRBV6-2 or TRBV6-3 to TRBJ1-5; D is unresolved. Per the germline V gene, CDR1 is MNHEY and CDR2 is SVGEGT. The V and J ends lost 3 bases and 4 bases respectively, with 7 bases between them. The CDR3 spans 13 residues. CDR3 bases: TGTGCCAGCAGTTATGGTGCAAATCAGCCCCAGCATTTT. This gives the protein CASSYGANQPQHF.

The V and J genes are TRBV4-2 and TRBJ2-7, with D unresolved. V lost 0 bases and J 2 bases, leaving 17 bases between the germline ends. This CDR3 comprises 17 residues. The germline V gene has CDR1 LGHNA and CDR2 YNFKEQ. CDR3 amino acids: CASSQEADLRQPYEQYF. CDR3 DNA sequence: TGTGCCAGCAGCCAAGAGGCGGATCTTCGGCAACCCTACGAGCAGTACTTC.

This sequence joins TRBV18 and TRBJ1-5; no firm D call. The germline V gene encodes CDR1 KGHSH and CDR2 LQKENI. Trimming left V 2 bases short and J 3 bases short, with 5 bases between. There are 13 residues in the CDR3. CDR3 residues: CASSPGNNQPQHF. The CDR3 DNA reads as TGTGCCAGCTCACCAGGGAACAATCAGCCCCAGCATTTT.

The chain carries TRBV19 and TRBJ1-1; 7 positions agree with TRBD1. Germline loops: CDR1 LNHDA, CDR2 SQIVND (reference sequence). There are 14 residues in the CDR3. Unmatched junction bases numbered 6, after V lost 4 bases and J lost 4 bases. The CDR3 DNA follows: TGTGCCAGTAGTACCTTGGACAGGTTCACTGAAGCTTTCTTT. Residues: CASSTLDRFTEAFF. Based on the CDR3 plus reference TRBV19 and TRBJ1-1, the full variable domain is DGGITQSPKYLFRKEGQNVTLSCEQNLNHDAMYWYRQDPGQGLRLIYYSQIVNDFQKGDIAEGYSVSREKKESFPLTVTSAQKNPTAFYLCASSTLDRFTEAFFGQGTRLTVV.

In this sample, this clone turned up once. This sequence joins TRBV14 and TRBJ2-7; D might be TRBD2 (5 bases). The CDR3 totals 17 residues. With 4 bases removed from V and 2 bases from J, the gap between germline ends came to 21 bases. CDR1 is SGHDN, CDR2 FVKESK, per germline. CDR3 sequence (DNA): TGTGCCAGCAGCCTAAGAGGAGGCCTTTACAGCCCCTACGAGCAGTACTTC. Translated, it gives CASSLRGGLYSPYEQYF.

V usage is TRBV11-2 and J usage is TRBJ2-7; 13 nucleotides match TRBD2. With V trimmed by 4 bases and J by 1 base, 10 bases remained unmatched. The length of the CDR3 is 18 residues. CDR1 is SGHAT, CDR2 FQNNGV, per germline. The CDR3 sequence is CASSSPGLAGAGSYEQYF. CDR3 coding DNA: TGTGCCAGCAGCTCCCCAGGACTAGCGGGAGCGGGGTCCTACGAGCAGTACTTC.

The chain couples TRBV4-3 to TRBJ2-6; 10 nucleotides agree with TRBD1. Germline-derived CDR1 and CDR2 are LGHNA and YSLEER. V lost 4 bases and J lost 13; bases outside the gene matches: 4. The CDR3 contains 13 residues. DNA for the CDR3: TGCGCCAGCAGCCGGACAGGGGGACAGGTCCTGACTTTC. It is translated as CASSRTGGQVLTF.

This chain connects TRBV7-2 to TRBJ2-7, with TRBD2 identical over 12 bases. CDR3 length equals 17 residues. J gave up 5 bases and V 1 base, and 9 bases lay outside the gene matches. The V gene's germline CDR1 is SGHTA and CDR2 FQGNSA. The CDR3 reads CASSLVASGGAGDEQYF. The CDR3 DNA reads as TGTGCCAGCAGCTTAGTGGCTAGCGGGGGGGCCGGGGACGAGCAGTACTTC. Full variable domain (remainder filled in from reference TRBV7-2 and TRBJ2-7): GAGVSQSPSNKVTEKGKDVELRCDPISGHTALYWYRQSLGQGLEFLIYFQGNSAPDKSGLPSDRFSAERTGGSVSTLTIQRTQQEDSAVYLCASSLVASGGAGDEQYFGPGTRLTVT.

This clone was detected only a few times. V usage is TRBV29-1 and J usage is TRBJ1-4; 10 nucleotides line up with TRBD1. The V and J ends lost 5 bases and 8 bases, in that order; junction bases with no gene match: 2. CDR1 and CDR2 from the germline V gene are SQVTM and ANQGSEA. The CDR3 runs 12 residues. The CDR3 loop is CSVRDRGEKLFF. CDR3 coding DNA: TGCAGCGTTCGGGACAGGGGAGAAAAACTGTTTTTT. The variable domain in full, completed from reference TRBV29-1 and TRBJ1-4, reads SAVISQKPSRDICQRGTSLTIQCQVDSQVTMMFWYRQQPGQSLTLIATANQGSEATYESGFVIDKFPISRPNLTFSTLTVSNMSPEDSSIYLCSVRDRGEKLFFGSGTQLSVL.

V gene TRBV4-3 combines with J gene TRBJ2-7; D is ambiguous. CDR3 length equals 14 residues. In germline, CDR1 is LGHNA, CDR2 YSLEER. V lost 0 bases and J lost 6, with 12 bases in between. The CDR3 sequence is CASSQDRFGREQYF. CDR3 sequence (DNA): TGCGCCAGCAGCCAAGACAGGTTCGGTCGCGAGCAGTACTTC.

This chain uses TRBV7-9 with TRBJ2-5, with D possibly matching TRBD2 (5 bases). Germline values: CDR1 SEHNR, CDR2 FQNEAQ (reference sequence). Trimming took off 2 bases at V and 14 bases at J, with 15 bases between the two ends. The CDR3 contains 12 residues. The CDR3 DNA follows: TGTGCCAGCAGCTTAATGCCGGGCGAGGGATACTTC. Translated: CASSLMPGEGYF.

The rearrangement uses TRBV5-1 and TRBJ2-5, with TRBD2 identical over 11 bases. V was pared by 0 bases and J by 0 bases, with 4 bases of the junction left unmatched. The CDR3 loop spans 17 amino acids. The germline gives CDR1 SGHRS, CDR2 YFSETQ. CDR3 protein: CASSLGILAGDQETQYF. The CDR3 coding sequence is TGCGCCAGCAGCTTGGGGATACTAGCGGGGGACCAAGAGACCCAGTACTTC.

The rearrangement joins TRBV5-5 to TRBJ2-1; 7 bases are a match to TRBD1. CDR1 is SGHKS, CDR2 YYEKEE, per germline (reference sequence). The trim removed 4 bases at V and 4 bases at J, leaving 5 bases unmatched. CDR3 length equals 14 residues. The CDR3 coding sequence is TGTGCCAGCAGCAACGGACAGGTTTACAATGAGCAGTTCTTC. It specifies CASSNGQVYNEQFF.

V is TRBV2 and J is TRBJ1-1; D is possibly TRBD1 (6 bases). The CDR3 extends over 16 amino acids. The V end was cut by 2 bases, the J end by 1 base, with 14 bases between. Germline V gives CDR1 SNHLY, CDR2 FYNNEI. CDR3 nucleotide sequence: TGTGCCAGCAGTGAAAGCCCGGGACAAGCGAACACTGAAGCTTTCTTT. This encodes CASSESPGQANTEAFF.

This rearrangement joins TRBV28 to TRBJ2-1; D remains unclear. V was cut by 6 bases and J by 8 bases, with 8 bases left in between. There are 11 residues in the CDR3. In germline, CDR1 is MDHEN, CDR2 SYDVKM. The CDR3, as DNA: TGTGCCAGCAGCCGTCCCTATGAGCAGTTCTTC. Translated: CASSRPYEQFF.

A note on this clone: The identical CDR3 is also encoded by other nucleotide sequences in the sample. The chain joins TRBV28 to TRBJ2-7; a possible D gene is TRBD1 (6 bases). Germline CDR1 reads MDHEN; CDR2 reads SYDVKM. Trimming cost V 4 bases and J 0 bases, with 10 bases left between them. CDR3 length equals 14 residues. The CDR3 sequence: CASSSPRGSYEQYF. The CDR3 DNA is TGTGCCAGCAGTTCGCCCAGGGGCTCCTACGAGCAGTACTTC.

V gene TRBV2 combines with J gene TRBJ2-1; perhaps TRBD1 as D (5 bases). The ends were cut back, 7 bases at V and 0 bases at J, with 13 bases in the middle. Germline CDR1 and CDR2: SNHLY and FYNNEI. The CDR3 runs 15 residues. In DNA, the CDR3 is TGTGCCAGCACTAAAGGGGTCAGCTCCTACAATGAGCAGTTCTTC. Amino acid sequence: CASTKGVSSYNEQFF.

V and J are TRBV27 and TRBJ2-1, with D tentatively TRBD2 (5 bases). CDR1 is MNHEY and CDR2 is SMNVEV in the germline V gene (reference sequence). The length of the CDR3 is 16 residues. V lost 5 bases to trimming and J lost 3 bases, with 17 bases between them. Here the CDR3 reads CASSVGRRASYNEQFF. The CDR3 DNA is TGTGCCAGCAGTGTAGGTCGGCGGGCCAGCTACAATGAGCAGTTCTTC.

The genes are TRBV18 and TRBJ2-5, with 7 bases fitting TRBD2. Germline V gives CDR1 KGHSH, CDR2 LQKENI. The V gene end was trimmed by 5 bases and the J gene end by 2 bases; junction bases not matched to a gene: 8. The CDR3 runs 15 residues. CDR3 coding DNA: TGTGCCAGCTCATGGCTAGCGGCAGCTCAAGAGACCCAGTACTTC. Protein product: CASSWLAAAQETQYF.